The clone carrying this T cell receptor beta chain occurred a few times. The antigen is not known. After constant-region reverse-primer amplification, full-length variable regions underwent semi-nested PCR with Nested Universal Primer A. One entry per CDR3 protein results from TCRdb running MiXCR on the 5' RACE reads. The sample includes 62,000 or so distinct CDR3 sequences, 26% of them seen just once. Whole-study results and caveats: In terms of TCR gene usage, tumor memory CD4+ T cells clustered together with blood and lymph node memory CD4+ cells, as well as with lymph node naive CD4+ cells. Whole repertoires were not studied in the larger cohort, only one V-J beta rearrangement. Greatest tumor Treg TCR overlap was with tumor naive CD4+ cells.

The junction had 5 bases not matched to a gene; V was cut back by 1 base and J by 5 bases. Germline V lookup: CDR1 MNHNS, CDR2 SASEGT. The CDR3 totals 15 residues. Cells sorted as Tregs were CD4+, CD25+ and CD127-/low. The TCR sequence derives from a female donor with breast cancer. The chain has TRBV6-1 and TRBJ2-5; 9 nucleotides match TRBD1. The sequenced sample was tumor-infiltrating Tregs sorted from the breast tumor. The CDR3 sequence is CASSEGGQGFETQYF. CDR3 sequence (DNA): TGTGCCAGCAGTGAAGGGGGACAGGGTTTCGAGACCCAGTACTTC.